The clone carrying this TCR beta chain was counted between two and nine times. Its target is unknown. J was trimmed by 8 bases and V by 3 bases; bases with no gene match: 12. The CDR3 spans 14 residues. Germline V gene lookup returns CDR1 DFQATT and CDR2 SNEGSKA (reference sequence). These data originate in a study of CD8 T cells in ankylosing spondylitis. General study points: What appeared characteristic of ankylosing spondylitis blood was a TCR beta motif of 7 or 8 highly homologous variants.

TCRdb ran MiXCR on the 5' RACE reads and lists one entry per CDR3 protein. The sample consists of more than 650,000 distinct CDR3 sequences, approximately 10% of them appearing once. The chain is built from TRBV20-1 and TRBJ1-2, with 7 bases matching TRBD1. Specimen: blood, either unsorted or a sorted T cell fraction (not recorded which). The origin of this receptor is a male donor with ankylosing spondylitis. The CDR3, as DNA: TGCAGTGCTAGGGAAATTGACAGGGATCGGGGCTACACCTTC. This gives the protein CSAREIDRDRGYTF.